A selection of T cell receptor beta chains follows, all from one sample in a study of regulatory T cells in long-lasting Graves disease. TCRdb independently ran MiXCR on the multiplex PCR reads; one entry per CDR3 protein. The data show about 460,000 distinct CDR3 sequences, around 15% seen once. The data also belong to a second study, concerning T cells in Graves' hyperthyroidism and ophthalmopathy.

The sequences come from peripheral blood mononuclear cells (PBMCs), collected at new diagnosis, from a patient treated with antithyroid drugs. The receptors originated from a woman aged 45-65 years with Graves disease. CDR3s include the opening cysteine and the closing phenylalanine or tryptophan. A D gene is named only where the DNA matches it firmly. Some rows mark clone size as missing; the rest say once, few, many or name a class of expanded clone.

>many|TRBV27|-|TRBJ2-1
CASSFFSYNEQFF
TGTGCCAGCAGTTTCTTCTCCTACAATGAGCAGTTCTTC
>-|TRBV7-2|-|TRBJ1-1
CASSLSFGTAGAFF
TGTGCCAGCAGCTTAAGCTTCGGAACCGCGGGAGCTTTCTTT
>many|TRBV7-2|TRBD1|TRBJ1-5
CASSWDRGGGQPQHF
TGTGCCAGCAGCTGGGACAGGGGGGGAGGTCAGCCCCAGCATTTT
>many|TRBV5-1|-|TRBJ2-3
CASSLATTSTDTQYF
TGCGCCAGCAGCTTGGCCACGACTAGCACAGATACGCAGTATTTT
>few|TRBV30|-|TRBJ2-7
CAWSVTVGDYEQYF
TGTGCCTGGAGTGTGACGGTGGGGGACTACGAGCAGTACTTC
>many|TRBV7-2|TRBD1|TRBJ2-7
CASSPRTGRDEQYF
TGTGCCAGCAGCCCACGGACAGGGCGCGACGAGCAGTACTTC
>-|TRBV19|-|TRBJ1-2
CASSSMTWYGYTF
TGTGCCAGTAGTAGCATGACGTGGTATGGCTACACCTTC
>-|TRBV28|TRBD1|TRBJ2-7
CASSGTGQSYEQYF
TGTGCCAGCAGTGGGACAGGGCAGTCCTACGAGCAGTACTTC
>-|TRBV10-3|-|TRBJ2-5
CAITPGHQETQYF
TGTGCCATCACCCCGGGACACCAAGAGACCCAGTACTTC
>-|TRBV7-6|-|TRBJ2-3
CASSSWGRNTQYF
TGTGCCAGCAGCAGTTGGGGGAGAAATACGCAGTATTTT
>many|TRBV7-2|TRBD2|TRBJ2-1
CASSWTSGPYNEQFF
TGTGCCAGCAGCTGGACTAGCGGTCCGTACAATGAGCAGTTCTTC
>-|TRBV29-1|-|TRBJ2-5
CSVETQYF
TGCAGCGTTGAAACCCAGTACTTC
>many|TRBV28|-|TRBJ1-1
CAGRRQAPNTEAFF
TGTGCCGGCAGAAGGCAGGCGCCGAACACTGAAGCTTTCTTT
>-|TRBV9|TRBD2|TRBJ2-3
CASSVRTSGRGTDTQYF
TGTGCCAGCAGCGTCAGGACTAGCGGGAGGGGTACAGATACGCAGTATTTT
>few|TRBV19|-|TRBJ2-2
CASSIEGTGELFF
TGTGCCAGTAGTATTGAGGGCACCGGGGAGCTGTTTTTT
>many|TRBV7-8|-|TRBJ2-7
CASKGTESYEQYF
TGTGCCAGCAAGGGCACAGAGTCCTACGAGCAGTACTTC
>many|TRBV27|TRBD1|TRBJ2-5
CASRRWTGRQETQYF
TGTGCCAGCAGGCGCTGGACAGGGCGCCAAGAGACCCAGTACTTC
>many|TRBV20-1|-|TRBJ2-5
CSARTLVGVPETQYF
TGCAGTGCCAGAACCCTAGTGGGAGTGCCAGAGACCCAGTACTTC
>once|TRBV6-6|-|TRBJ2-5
CASSYSLVETQYF
TGTGCCAGCAGTTACTCGCTCGTGGAGACCCAGTACTTC
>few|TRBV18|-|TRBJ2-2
CASSTNGLTNTGELFF
TGTGCCAGCTCTACGAATGGACTAACTAACACCGGGGAGCTGTTTTTT
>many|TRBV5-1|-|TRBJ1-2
CASRPPTHYGYTF
TGCGCCAGCAGGCCACCGACCCACTATGGCTACACCTTC
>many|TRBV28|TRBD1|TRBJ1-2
CASSLGTGVTNYGYTF
TGTGCCAGCAGTTTAGGGACAGGGGTGACTAACTATGGCTACACCTTC
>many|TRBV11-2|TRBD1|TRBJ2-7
CASSLDPHRGREQYF
TGTGCCAGCAGCTTAGACCCCCACAGGGGGCGAGAGCAGTACTTC
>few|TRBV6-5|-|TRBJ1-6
CASSSQMWNSPLHF
TGTGCCAGCAGTTCCCAAATGTGGAATTCACCCCTCCACTTT
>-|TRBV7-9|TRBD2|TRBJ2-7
CASSFSPAIAGTQREQSF
TGTGCCAGCAGCTTCTCACCTGCCATTGCCGGGACCCAGCGGGAGCAGTCCTTC
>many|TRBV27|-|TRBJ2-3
CASTKAGRLGDTQYF
TGTGCCAGCACCAAAGCAGGCAGGCTCGGTGATACGCAGTATTTT
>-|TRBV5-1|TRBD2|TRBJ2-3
CASSTVAGVEDTQYF
TGCGCCAGCAGCACCGTAGCGGGAGTTGAAGATACGCAGTATTTT
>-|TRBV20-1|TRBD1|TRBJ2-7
CSARESGTGDYEQYF
TGCAGTGCTAGAGAATCGGGGACAGGTGACTACGAGCAGTACTTC
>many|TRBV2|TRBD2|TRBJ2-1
CARGLAEDNEQFF
TGTGCCAGAGGACTAGCGGAAGACAATGAGCAGTTCTTC
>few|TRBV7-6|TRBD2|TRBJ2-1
CASSMGLIFEQFF
TGTGCCAGCAGCATGGGACTAATTTTTGAGCAGTTCTTC
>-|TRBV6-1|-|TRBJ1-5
CASRRTENNQPQHF
TGTGCCAGCAGGAGGACGGAGAACAATCAGCCCCAGCATTTT
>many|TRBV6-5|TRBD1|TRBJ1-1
CASSYLTGGGLTEAFF
TGTGCCAGCAGTTACTTGACAGGGGGCGGCCTGACTGAAGCTTTCTTT
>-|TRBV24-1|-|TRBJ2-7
CATSEQDGYEQYF
TGTGCCACCAGTGAACAAGACGGTTACGAGCAGTACTTC
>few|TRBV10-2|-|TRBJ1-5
CASSSVNQPQHF
TGCGCCAGCAGCTCGGTTAATCAGCCCCAGCATTTT
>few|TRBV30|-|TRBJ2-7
CAWVPPYETGYEQYF
TGTGCCTGGGTACCCCCCTACGAAACGGGCTACGAGCAGTACTTC
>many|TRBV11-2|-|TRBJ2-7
CASSLGRAPSYEQYF
TGTGCCAGCAGCTTAGGACGGGCCCCCTCCTACGAGCAGTACTTC
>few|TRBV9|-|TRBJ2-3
CASSVDGGPYTDTQYF
TGTGCCAGCAGCGTAGACGGGGGCCCGTACACAGATACGCAGTATTTT
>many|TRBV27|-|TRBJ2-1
CASSWDPGLGVFEQFF
TGTGCCAGCAGTTGGGACCCGGGACTTGGAGTCTTTGAGCAGTTCTTC
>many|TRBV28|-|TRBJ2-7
CASSLQGASYEQYF
TGTGCCAGCAGCCTACAGGGTGCCTCCTACGAGCAGTACTTC
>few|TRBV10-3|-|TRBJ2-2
CAISESAPWTGELFF
TGTGCCATCAGTGAGTCGGCCCCGTGGACCGGGGAGCTGTTTTTT
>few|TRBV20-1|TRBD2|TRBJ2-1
CSARRERVYTEQFF
TGCAGTGCTCGGCGGGAGAGGGTCTACACTGAGCAGTTCTTC
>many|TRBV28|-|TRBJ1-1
CASSLGRNMNTEAFF
TGTGCCAGCAGCCTAGGACGAAACATGAACACTGAAGCTTTCTTT
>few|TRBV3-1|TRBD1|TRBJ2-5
CASSRPYGFGQGGPQETQYF
TGTGCCAGCAGCAGACCCTATGGGTTTGGACAGGGAGGACCTCAAGAGACCCAGTACTTC
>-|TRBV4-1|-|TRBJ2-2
CASGPRTGELFF
TGCGCCAGCGGCCCACGGACCGGGGAGCTGTTTTTT
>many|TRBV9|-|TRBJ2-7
CASSAGGRGPYEQYF
TGTGCCAGCAGCGCCGGAGGGCGGGGTCCCTACGAGCAGTACTTC
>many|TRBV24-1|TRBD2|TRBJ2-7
CATSDFASGSFKQYF
TGTGCCACCAGTGATTTTGCTAGCGGGAGTTTTAAGCAGTACTTC
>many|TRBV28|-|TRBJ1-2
CASSYYRDGYTF
TGTGCCAGCAGTTACTACAGGGATGGCTACACCTTC